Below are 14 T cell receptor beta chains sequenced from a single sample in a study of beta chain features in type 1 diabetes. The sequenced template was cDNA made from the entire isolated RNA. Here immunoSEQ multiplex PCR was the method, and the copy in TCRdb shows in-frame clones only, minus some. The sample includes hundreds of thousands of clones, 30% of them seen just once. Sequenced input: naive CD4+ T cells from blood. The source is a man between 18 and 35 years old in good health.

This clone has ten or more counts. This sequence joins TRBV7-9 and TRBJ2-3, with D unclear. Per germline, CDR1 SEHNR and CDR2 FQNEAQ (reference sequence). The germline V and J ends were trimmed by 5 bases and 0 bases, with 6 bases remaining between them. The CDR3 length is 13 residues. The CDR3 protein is CASSRPSTDTQYF. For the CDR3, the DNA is TGTGCCAGCAGCAGGCCTAGCACAGATACGCAGTATTTT.

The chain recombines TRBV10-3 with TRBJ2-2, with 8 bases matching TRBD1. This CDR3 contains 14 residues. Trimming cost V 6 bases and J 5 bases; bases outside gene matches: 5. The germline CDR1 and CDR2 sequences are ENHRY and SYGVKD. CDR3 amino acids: CAIRGTGVTGELFF. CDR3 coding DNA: TGTGCCATCAGGGGGACAGGAGTGACCGGGGAGCTGTTTTTT.

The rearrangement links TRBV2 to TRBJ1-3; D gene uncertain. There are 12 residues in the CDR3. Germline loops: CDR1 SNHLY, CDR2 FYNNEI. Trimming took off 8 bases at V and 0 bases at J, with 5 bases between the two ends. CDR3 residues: CASSVSGNTIYF. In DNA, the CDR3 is TGTGCCAGCTCCGTCTCTGGAAACACCATATATTTT.

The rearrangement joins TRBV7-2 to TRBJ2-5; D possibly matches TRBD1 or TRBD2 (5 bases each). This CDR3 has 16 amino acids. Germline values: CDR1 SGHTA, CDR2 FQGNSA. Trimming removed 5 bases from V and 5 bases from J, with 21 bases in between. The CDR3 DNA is TGTGCCAGCAGCCCTCAATCGGACTGGTGGGGGGAGACCCAGTACTTC. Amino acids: CASSPQSDWWGETQYF.

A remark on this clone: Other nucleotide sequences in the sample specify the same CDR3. The CDR3 loop is CASSVEDRYGYTF. CDR3 nucleotides: TGTGCCAGCAGCGTAGAAGATCGGTATGGCTACACCTTC. The chain combines TRBV9 with TRBJ1-2; no clear D. Trimming removed 0 bases from V and 5 bases from J, with 8 bases in between. The CDR3 sequence is 13 residues long. Germline assignment: CDR1 SGDLS and CDR2 YYNGEE.

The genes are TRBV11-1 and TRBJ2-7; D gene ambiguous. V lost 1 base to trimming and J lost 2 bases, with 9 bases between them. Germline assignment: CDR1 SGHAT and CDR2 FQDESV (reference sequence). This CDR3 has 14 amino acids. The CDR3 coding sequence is TGTGCCAGCAGCTTAGGGATGGTGGCCTACGAGCAGTACTTC. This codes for CASSLGMVAYEQYF.

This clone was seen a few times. CDR3: CASSRRDTGELFF. The DNA of the CDR3 is TGCGCCAGCAGCCGCAGGGACACCGGGGAGCTGTTTTTT. The rearrangement joins TRBV4-1 to TRBJ2-2, with TRBD1 as a possible D gene (5 bases). Germline assignment: CDR1 MGHRA and CDR2 YSYEKL. The CDR3 sequence is 13 residues long. Deletions cut 4 bases from V and 3 bases from J, with 6 bases between.

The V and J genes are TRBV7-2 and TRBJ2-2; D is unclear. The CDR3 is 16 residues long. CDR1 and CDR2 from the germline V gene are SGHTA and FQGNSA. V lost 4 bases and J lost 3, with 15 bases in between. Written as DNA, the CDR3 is TGTGCCAGCAGCTCAGAGAAGCTTGTCTACACCGGGGAGCTGTTTTTT. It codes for CASSSEKLVYTGELFF. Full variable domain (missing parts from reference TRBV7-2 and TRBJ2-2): GAGVSQSPSNKVTEKGKDVELRCDPISGHTALYWYRQSLGQGLEFLIYFQGNSAPDKSGLPSDRFSAERTGGSVSTLTIQRTQQEDSAVYLCASSSEKLVYTGELFFGEGSRLTVL.

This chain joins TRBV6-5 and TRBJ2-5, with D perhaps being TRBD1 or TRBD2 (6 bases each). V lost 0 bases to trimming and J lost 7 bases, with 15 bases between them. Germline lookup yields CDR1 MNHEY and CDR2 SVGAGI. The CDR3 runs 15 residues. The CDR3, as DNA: TGTGCCAGCAGTTACTCGAGACAGGCGGGGCGGACCCAGTACTTC. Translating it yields CASSYSRQAGRTQYF.

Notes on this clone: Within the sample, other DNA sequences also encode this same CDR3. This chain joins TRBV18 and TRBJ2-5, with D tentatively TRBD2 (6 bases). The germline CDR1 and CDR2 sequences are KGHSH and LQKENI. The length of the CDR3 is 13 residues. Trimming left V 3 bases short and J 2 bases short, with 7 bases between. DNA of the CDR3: TGTGCCAGCTCACCTGGACTACAAGAGACCCAGTACTTC. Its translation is CASSPGLQETQYF. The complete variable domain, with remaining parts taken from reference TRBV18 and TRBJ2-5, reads NAGVMQNPRHLVRRRGQEARLRCSPMKGHSHVYWYRQLPEEGLKFMVYLQKENIIDESGMPKERFSAEFPKEGPSILRIQQVVRGDSAAYFCASSPGLQETQYFGPGTRLLVL.

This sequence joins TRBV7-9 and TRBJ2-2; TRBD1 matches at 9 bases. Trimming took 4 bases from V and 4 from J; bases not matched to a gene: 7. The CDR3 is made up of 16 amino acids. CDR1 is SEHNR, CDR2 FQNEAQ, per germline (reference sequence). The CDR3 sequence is CASSSPGTGLTGELFF. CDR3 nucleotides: TGTGCCAGCAGCTCCCCGGGGACAGGGCTCACCGGGGAGCTGTTTTTT.

The CDR3 region has the DNA TGTGCCAGCAGCTTTCACTTCCGCACAGATACGCAGTATTTT. This sequence encodes CASSFHFRTDTQYF. The chain has TRBV7-8 and TRBJ2-3; D ambiguous. This CDR3 has 14 residues. Trimming took off 3 bases at V and 1 base at J, with 8 bases between the two ends. Germline CDR1 reads SGHVS; CDR2 reads FQNEAQ.

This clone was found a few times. CDR3 protein: CASSVAGEQFF. For the CDR3, the DNA is TGCGCCAGCAGCGTGGCAGGCGAGCAGTTCTTC. V and J are TRBV5-1 and TRBJ2-1; no definite D call. The germline V gene has CDR1 SGHRS and CDR2 YFSETQ. Deletions cut 4 bases from V and 10 bases from J, with 9 bases between. The CDR3 is made up of 11 amino acids.

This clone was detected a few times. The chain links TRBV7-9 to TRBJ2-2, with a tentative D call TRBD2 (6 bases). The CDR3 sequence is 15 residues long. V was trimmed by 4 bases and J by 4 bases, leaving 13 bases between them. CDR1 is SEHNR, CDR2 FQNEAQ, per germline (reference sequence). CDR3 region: CASSSPGGLTGELFF. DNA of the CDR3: TGTGCCAGCAGCTCCCCTGGGGGACTCACCGGGGAGCTGTTTTTT.